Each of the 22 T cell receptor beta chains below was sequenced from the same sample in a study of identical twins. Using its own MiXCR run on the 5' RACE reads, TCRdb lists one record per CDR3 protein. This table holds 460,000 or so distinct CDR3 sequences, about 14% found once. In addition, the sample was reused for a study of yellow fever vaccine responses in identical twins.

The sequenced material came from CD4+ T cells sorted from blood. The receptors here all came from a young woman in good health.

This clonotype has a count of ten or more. The CDR3 DNA reads TGTGCCAGCGGCGCCCTGGTTACTGAAGCTTTCTTT. Its translation: CASGALVTEAFF. V is TRBV7-9 and J is TRBJ1-1; D gene uncertain. This CDR3 contains 12 residues. Between the trimmed V and J ends, which lost 8 bases and 5 bases, there was a span of 12 bases. CDR1 is SEHNR and CDR2 is FQNEAQ in the germline V gene (reference sequence). Full variable domain (missing parts from reference TRBV7-9 and TRBJ1-1): DTGVSQNPRHKITKRGQNVTFRCDPISEHNRLYWYRQTLGQGPEFLTYFQNEAQLEKSRLLSDRFSAERPKGSFSTLEIQRTEQGDSAMYLCASGALVTEAFFGQGTRLTVV.

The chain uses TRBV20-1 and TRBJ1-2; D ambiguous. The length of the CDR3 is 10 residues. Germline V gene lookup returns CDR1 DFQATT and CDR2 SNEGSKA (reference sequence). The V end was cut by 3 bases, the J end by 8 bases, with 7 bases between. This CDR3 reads CSASLQGYTF. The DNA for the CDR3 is TGCAGTGCTAGCCTACAGGGCTACACCTTC.

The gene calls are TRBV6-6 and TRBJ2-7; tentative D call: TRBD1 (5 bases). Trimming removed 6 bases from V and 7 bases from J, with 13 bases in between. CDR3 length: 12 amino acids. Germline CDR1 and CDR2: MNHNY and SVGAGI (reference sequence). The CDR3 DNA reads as TGTGCCAGCAGCCGACAGATGAGGGAGCAGTACTTC. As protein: CASSRQMREQYF.

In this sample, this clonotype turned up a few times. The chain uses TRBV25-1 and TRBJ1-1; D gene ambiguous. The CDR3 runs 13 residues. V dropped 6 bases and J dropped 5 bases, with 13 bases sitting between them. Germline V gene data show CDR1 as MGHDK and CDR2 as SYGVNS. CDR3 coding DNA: TGTGCCAGCAGACCCCGGGAGACGACTGAAGCTTTCTTT. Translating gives CASRPRETTEAFF.

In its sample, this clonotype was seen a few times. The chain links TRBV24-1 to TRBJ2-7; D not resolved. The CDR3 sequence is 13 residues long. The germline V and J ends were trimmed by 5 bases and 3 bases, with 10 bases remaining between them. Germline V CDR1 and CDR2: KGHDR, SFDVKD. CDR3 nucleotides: TGTGCCACCAGTGCCCCCGGATTCTACGAGCAGTACTTC. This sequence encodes CATSAPGFYEQYF.

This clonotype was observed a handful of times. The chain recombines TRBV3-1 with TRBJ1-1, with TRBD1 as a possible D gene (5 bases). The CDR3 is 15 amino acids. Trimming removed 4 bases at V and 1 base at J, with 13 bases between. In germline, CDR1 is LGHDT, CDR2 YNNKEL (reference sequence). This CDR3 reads CASSRGDSSNTEAFF. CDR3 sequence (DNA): TGTGCCAGCAGCCGGGGGGATTCCTCGAACACTGAAGCTTTCTTT.

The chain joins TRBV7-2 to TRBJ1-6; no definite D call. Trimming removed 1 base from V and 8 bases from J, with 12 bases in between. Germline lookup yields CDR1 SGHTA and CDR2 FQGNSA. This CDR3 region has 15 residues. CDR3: CASSLEGGSHSPLHF. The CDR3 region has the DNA TGTGCCAGCAGCTTAGAAGGAGGGTCTCATTCACCCCTCCACTTT.

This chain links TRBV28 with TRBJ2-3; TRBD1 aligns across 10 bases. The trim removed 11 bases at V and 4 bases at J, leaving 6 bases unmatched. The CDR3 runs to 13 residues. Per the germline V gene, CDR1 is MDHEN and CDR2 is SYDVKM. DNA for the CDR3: TGTGCCTCCGGGACAGGGGCTCCAGATACGCAGTATTTT. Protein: CASGTGAPDTQYF.

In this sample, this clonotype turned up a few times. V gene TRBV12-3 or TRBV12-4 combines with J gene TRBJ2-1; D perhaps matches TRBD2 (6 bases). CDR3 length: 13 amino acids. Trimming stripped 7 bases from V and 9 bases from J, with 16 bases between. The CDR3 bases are TGTGCCAGCAACCCTCGGGAGTCGAGTGAGCAGTTCTTC. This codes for CASNPRESSEQFF.

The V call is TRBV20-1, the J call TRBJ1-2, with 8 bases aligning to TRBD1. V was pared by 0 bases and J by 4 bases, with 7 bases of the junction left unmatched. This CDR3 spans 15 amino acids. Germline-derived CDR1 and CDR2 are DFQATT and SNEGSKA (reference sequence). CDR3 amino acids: CSARDPGQGGYGYTF. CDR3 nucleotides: TGCAGTGCTAGAGACCCAGGACAGGGCGGCTATGGCTACACCTTC.

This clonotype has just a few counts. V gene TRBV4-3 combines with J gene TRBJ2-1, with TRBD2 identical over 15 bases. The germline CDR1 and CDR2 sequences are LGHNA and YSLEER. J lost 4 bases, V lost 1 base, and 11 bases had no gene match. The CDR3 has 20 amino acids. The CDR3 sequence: CASSQAGLAGGSLRYNEQFF. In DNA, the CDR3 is TGCGCCAGCAGCCAAGCCGGACTAGCGGGAGGGTCCCTACGTTACAATGAGCAGTTCTTC.

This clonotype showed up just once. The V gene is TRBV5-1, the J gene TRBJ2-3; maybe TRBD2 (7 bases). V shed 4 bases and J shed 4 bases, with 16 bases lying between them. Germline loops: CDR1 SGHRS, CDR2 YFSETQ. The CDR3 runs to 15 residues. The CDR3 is CASSLGGGWADTQYF. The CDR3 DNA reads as TGCGCCAGCAGCCTGGGCGGGGGCTGGGCAGATACGCAGTATTTT.

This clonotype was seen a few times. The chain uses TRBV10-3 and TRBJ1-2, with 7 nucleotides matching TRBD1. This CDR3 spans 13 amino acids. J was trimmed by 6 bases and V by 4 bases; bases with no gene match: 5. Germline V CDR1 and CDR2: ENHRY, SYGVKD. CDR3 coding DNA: TGTGCCATCAGTGGACAGGGCTACAATGGCTACACCTTC. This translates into CAISGQGYNGYTF.

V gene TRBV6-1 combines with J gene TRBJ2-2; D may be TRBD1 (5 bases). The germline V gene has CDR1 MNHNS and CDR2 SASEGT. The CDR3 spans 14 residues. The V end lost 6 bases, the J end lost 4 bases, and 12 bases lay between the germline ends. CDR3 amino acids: CASRKTAFTGELFF. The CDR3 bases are TGTGCCAGCAGGAAGACAGCCTTCACCGGGGAGCTGTTTTTT.

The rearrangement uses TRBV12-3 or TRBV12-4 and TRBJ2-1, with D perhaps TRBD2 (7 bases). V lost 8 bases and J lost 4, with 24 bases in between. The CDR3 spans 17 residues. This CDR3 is CASRRSVGGQGYNEQFF. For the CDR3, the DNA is TGTGCCAGCCGGCGGAGTGTCGGGGGGCAAGGATACAATGAGCAGTTCTTC.

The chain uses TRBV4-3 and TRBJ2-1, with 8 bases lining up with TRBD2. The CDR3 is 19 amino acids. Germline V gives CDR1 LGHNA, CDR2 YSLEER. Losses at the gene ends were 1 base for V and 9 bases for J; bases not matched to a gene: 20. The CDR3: CASSQGAVGAGGSRTEQFF. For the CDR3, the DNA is TGCGCCAGCAGCCAAGGGGCAGTCGGGGCGGGAGGTAGCAGGACTGAGCAGTTCTTC.

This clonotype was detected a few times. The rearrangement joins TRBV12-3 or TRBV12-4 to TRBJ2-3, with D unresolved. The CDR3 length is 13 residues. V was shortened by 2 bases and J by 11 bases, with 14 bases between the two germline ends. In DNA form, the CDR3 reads TGTGCCAGCAGTTTACCCCAGGCTATTGAGCAGTATTTT. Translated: CASSLPQAIEQYF.

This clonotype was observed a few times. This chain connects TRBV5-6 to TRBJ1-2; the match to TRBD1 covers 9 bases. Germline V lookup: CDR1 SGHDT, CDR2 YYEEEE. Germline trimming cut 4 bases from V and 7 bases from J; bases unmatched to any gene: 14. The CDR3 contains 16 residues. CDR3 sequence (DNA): TGTGCCAGCAGCCAGATTTCTCGACAGGGGGAAAGTGGCTACACCTTC. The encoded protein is CASSQISRQGESGYTF. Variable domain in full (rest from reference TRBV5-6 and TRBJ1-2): DAGVTQSPTHLIKTRGQQVTLRCSPKSGHDTVSWYQQALGQGPQFIFQYYEEEERQRGNFPDRFSGHQFPNYSSELNVNALLLGDSALYLCASSQISRQGESGYTFGSGTRLTVV.

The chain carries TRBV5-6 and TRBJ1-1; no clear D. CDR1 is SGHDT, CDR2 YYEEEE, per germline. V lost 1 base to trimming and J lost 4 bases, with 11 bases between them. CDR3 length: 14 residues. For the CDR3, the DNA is TGTGCCAGCAGCTTGCCGAACTTCGGCACTGAAGCTTTCTTT. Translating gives CASSLPNFGTEAFF.

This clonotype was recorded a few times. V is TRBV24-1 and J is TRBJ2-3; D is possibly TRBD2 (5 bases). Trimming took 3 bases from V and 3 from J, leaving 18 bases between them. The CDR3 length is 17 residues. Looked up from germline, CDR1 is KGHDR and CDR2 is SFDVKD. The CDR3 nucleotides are TGTGCCACCAGTGATACGAAGAAACTGGGAGTAACAGATACGCAGTATTTT. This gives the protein CATSDTKKLGVTDTQYF.

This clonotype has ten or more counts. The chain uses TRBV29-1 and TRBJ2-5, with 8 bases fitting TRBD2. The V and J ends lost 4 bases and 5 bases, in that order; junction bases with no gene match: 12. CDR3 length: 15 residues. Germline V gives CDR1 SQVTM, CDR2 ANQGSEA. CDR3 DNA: TGCAGCGTTGGCGGACTAGCCGTCACGTACGAGACCCAGTACTTC. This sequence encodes CSVGGLAVTYETQYF.

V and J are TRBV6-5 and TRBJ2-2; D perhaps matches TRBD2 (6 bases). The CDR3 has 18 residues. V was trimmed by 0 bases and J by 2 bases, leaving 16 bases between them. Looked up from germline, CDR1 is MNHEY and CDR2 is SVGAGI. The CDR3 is CASSYSREGRLNTGELFF. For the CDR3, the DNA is TGTGCCAGCAGTTACTCGCGGGAAGGGCGTTTAAACACCGGGGAGCTGTTTTTT.